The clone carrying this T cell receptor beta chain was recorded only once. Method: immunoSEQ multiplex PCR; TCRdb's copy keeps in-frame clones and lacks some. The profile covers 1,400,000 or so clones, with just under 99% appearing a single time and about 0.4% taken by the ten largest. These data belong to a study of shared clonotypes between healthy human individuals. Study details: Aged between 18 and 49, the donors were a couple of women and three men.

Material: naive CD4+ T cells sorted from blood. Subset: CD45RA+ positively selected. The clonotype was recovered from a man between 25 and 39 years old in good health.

The CDR3 region has the DNA TGTGCCAGCAGTGGTTCTACTAGCAATCAGCCCCAGCATTTT. Translated: CASSGSTSNQPQHF. The gene calls are TRBV2 and TRBJ1-5, with no clear D. This CDR3 contains 14 residues. Trimming took off 4 bases at V and 0 bases at J, with 7 bases between the two ends. Germline V CDR1 and CDR2: SNHLY, FYNNEI.